This passage covers 23 T cell receptor beta chains from one sample sequenced in a study of blood T cell repertoires in COVID-19. The method was immunoSEQ multiplex PCR; TCRdb's version includes in-frame clones alone and lacks a portion of them. In the table there are more than 200,000 clones, roughly 80% of which are singletons. Material for sequencing was peripheral blood. The receptors here all came from a woman older than 75 with acute or convalescent COVID-19.

V and J are TRBV18 and TRBJ2-2; 12 nucleotides agree with TRBD2. Germline loops: CDR1 KGHSH, CDR2 LQKENI. V trimming: 6 bases; J trimming: 3 bases; junction bases outside the gene matches: 5. The CDR3 is 16 residues long. CDR3 amino acids: CASSPLAGGHTGELFF. The CDR3 DNA reads as TGTGCCAGCTCCCCGCTAGCGGGGGGGCACACCGGGGAGCTGTTTTTT.

CDR3 protein: CASSPPRAGSGNTIYF. The CDR3 DNA sequence: TGTGCCAGCTCACCACCGAGGGCAGGCTCTGGAAACACCATATATTTT. J is TRBJ1-3 and V is TRBV18; unclear D gene. The CDR3 is 16 residues long. The V end lost 0 bases, the J end lost 0 bases, and 9 bases lay between the germline ends. Germline CDR1 reads KGHSH; CDR2 reads LQKENI.

The gene calls are TRBV5-6 and TRBJ2-7; D not certain. V lost 4 bases and J 2 bases, leaving 13 bases between the germline ends. CDR1 SGHDT and CDR2 YYEEEE come from the germline V gene. The CDR3 totals 14 residues. The CDR3 nucleotides are TGTGCCAGCAGCCTTGGGCCAAATCCCTACGAGCAGTACTTC. This encodes CASSLGPNPYEQYF.

The chain combines TRBV7-9 with TRBJ1-4, with D uncertain. There are 14 residues in the CDR3. Trimming left V 3 bases short and J 7 bases short, with 12 bases between. Germline V gene sequence: CDR1 SEHNR, CDR2 FQNEAQ (reference sequence). The CDR3 coding sequence is TGTGCCAGCAGCTTTAGGGAAGGGAGTGAAAAACTGTTTTTT. Translation gives CASSFREGSEKLFF.

The chain carries TRBV6-4 and TRBJ2-1, with 9 bases matching TRBD2. V trimming: 2 bases; J trimming: 4 bases; junction bases outside the gene matches: 15. This CDR3 spans 19 amino acids. Germline CDR1 is MRHNA and CDR2 is SNTAGT. Here the CDR3 DNA reads TGTGCCAGCAGTGACGTAGCGGGAGCTACATTCTCGGCGTACAATGAGCAGTTCTTC. Translated: CASSDVAGATFSAYNEQFF.

The chain recombines TRBV5-4 with TRBJ2-3; D perhaps matches TRBD2 (6 bases). Trimming stripped 4 bases from V and 12 bases from J, with 21 bases between. Looked up from germline, CDR1 is SGHNT and CDR2 is YYREEE (reference sequence). The CDR3 spans 14 residues. CDR3 DNA: TGTGCCAGCAGCCCCCAGCTTGGGGACTCTTTCCAGTATTTT. Protein: CASSPQLGDSFQYF.

This chain links TRBV2 with TRBJ2-7; 15 bases are shared with TRBD2. V shed 0 bases, J shed 5 bases, and the junction held 11 bases outside the gene matches. The CDR3 contains 19 residues. Germline loops: CDR1 SNHLY, CDR2 FYNNEI. The CDR3 DNA follows: TGTGCCAGCAGTGAAGCAGGAGGACTAGCGGGGGGGGTAAGGGACGAGCAGTACTTC. Protein product: CASSEAGGLAGGVRDEQYF.

This chain connects TRBV3-1 (or the pseudogene TRBV3-2) to TRBJ1-2; 9 nucleotides agree with TRBD1. Germline CDR1 LGHDT, CDR2 YNNKEL (reference sequence). V lost 1 base to trimming and J lost 4 bases; unmatched junction nucleotides: 7. The CDR3 length is 16 residues. Written as DNA, the CDR3 is TGTGCCAGCAGCCAAGTCGGGACAGGGAGGACCTATGGCTACACCTTC. Protein product: CASSQVGTGRTYGYTF.

The V gene is TRBV19, the J gene TRBJ1-3; D not certain. This CDR3 has 12 amino acids. Germline V gene lookup returns CDR1 LNHDA and CDR2 SQIVND (reference sequence). The V end lost 11 bases, the J end lost 2 bases, and 10 bases lay between the germline ends. The CDR3 region has the DNA TGTGCCTCAAGGAGCCCTGGAAACACCATATATTTT. It yields the protein CASRSPGNTIYF.

The chain carries TRBV14 and TRBJ1-3; D not certain. The CDR3 consists of 14 residues. CDR1 is SGHDN and CDR2 is FVKESK in the germline V gene. The V end was cut by 2 bases, the J end by 0 bases, with 5 bases between. DNA for the CDR3: TGTGCCAGCAGCCAAAGCCCCTCTGGAAACACCATATATTTT. Protein product: CASSQSPSGNTIYF.

In its sample, this clone was seen a few times. This chain connects TRBV2 to TRBJ1-4, with a tentative D call TRBD1 (5 bases). Germline V gene sequence: CDR1 SNHLY, CDR2 FYNNEI. Trimming removed 7 bases from V and 7 bases from J, with 16 bases in between. This CDR3 is 14 amino acids long. CDR3 bases: TGTGCCAGCATGCGGGGTCCCCAGGGTGAAAAACTGTTTTTT. Its protein product is CASMRGPQGEKLFF.

The V call is TRBV7-9, the J call TRBJ1-2; D might be TRBD1 (6 bases). The V end was cut by 6 bases, the J end by 4 bases, with 12 bases between. Germline V gives CDR1 SEHNR, CDR2 FQNEAQ (reference sequence). The length of the CDR3 is 13 residues. The CDR3 DNA follows: TGTGCCAGCAGGCCCACAGGGCCCTATGGCTACACCTTC. Translating gives CASRPTGPYGYTF. The full variable domain, completed using reference TRBV7-9 and TRBJ1-2, is DTGVSQNPRHKITKRGQNVTFRCDPISEHNRLYWYRQTLGQGPEFLTYFQNEAQLEKSRLLSDRFSAERPKGSFSTLEIQRTEQGDSAMYLCASRPTGPYGYTFGSGTRLTVV.

This sequence joins TRBV7-8 and TRBJ2-3, with D tentatively TRBD2 (5 bases). Germline values: CDR1 SGHVS, CDR2 FQNEAQ. This CDR3 spans 17 amino acids. Trimming cost V 5 bases and J 1 base, with 19 bases left between them. The CDR3 sequence is CASSLLLLGEGTDTQYF. The CDR3 DNA is TGTGCCAGCAGCCTCCTGCTTTTGGGAGAAGGCACAGATACGCAGTATTTT.

The chain recombines TRBV4-2 with TRBJ1-3; a weak D match, TRBD1 (5 bases). The germline V and J ends were trimmed by 3 bases and 0 bases, with 9 bases remaining between them. In germline, CDR1 is LGHNA, CDR2 YNFKEQ. The CDR3 totals 15 residues. CDR3 nucleotides: TGTGCCAGCAGCCAGGGGCCCAGCTCTGGAAACACCATATATTTT. This gives the protein CASSQGPSSGNTIYF.

This clone was detected once. The chain uses TRBV27 and TRBJ2-7, with D possibly being TRBD2 (7 bases). Germline CDR1 MNHEY, CDR2 SMNVEV (reference sequence). This CDR3 is 14 amino acids long. V dropped 6 bases and J dropped 3 bases, with 15 bases sitting between them. DNA for the CDR3: TGTGCCAGCAGGACCTCCGGGGGGCTCTACGAGCAGTACTTC. Protein product: CASRTSGGLYEQYF.

This clone has just a few counts. The chain is built from TRBV19 and TRBJ1-1; D ambiguous. The CDR3 has 16 residues. In germline, CDR1 is LNHDA, CDR2 SQIVND (reference sequence). V was clipped by 4 bases and J by 4 bases, with 19 bases between them. The CDR3 region is CASSTVFGRPTTEAFF. Here the CDR3 DNA reads TGTGCCAGTAGTACGGTCTTCGGGAGGCCGACCACTGAAGCTTTCTTT.

As DNA, the CDR3 is TGTGCCAGCAGCCTAGGGGCAGTCTCTGGAAACACCATATATTTT. Encoded protein: CASSLGAVSGNTIYF. The chain couples TRBV28 to TRBJ1-3; tentative D call: TRBD1 (5 bases). V dropped 6 bases and J dropped 0 bases, with 12 bases sitting between them. CDR1 MDHEN and CDR2 SYDVKM come from the germline V gene. The CDR3 is 15 amino acids.

The chain carries TRBV4-1 and TRBJ2-3, with 8 bases aligning to TRBD2. V lost 4 bases to trimming and J lost 1 base; unmatched junction nucleotides: 7. CDR1 and CDR2 from the germline V gene are MGHRA and YSYEKL. The CDR3 runs to 16 residues. CDR3 DNA: TGCGCCAGCAGCCTTAGCCGGGGGGGCCGCACAGATACGCAGTATTTT. Translating it yields CASSLSRGGRTDTQYF.

The chain joins TRBV3-1 (or the pseudogene TRBV3-2) to TRBJ2-5, with 8 bases fitting TRBD2. This CDR3 has 17 amino acids. After removal of 6 bases from V and 4 bases from J, the junction contained 16 bases not matched to a gene. Germline V CDR1 and CDR2: LGHDT, YNNKEL (reference sequence). The CDR3 spells CASRAGGSGTLGETQYF. For the CDR3, the DNA is TGTGCCAGCAGGGCCGGGGGTAGCGGGACTTTGGGAGAGACCCAGTACTTC.

The chain employs TRBV11-2 and TRBJ2-5; 8 nucleotides line up with TRBD2. The germline V gene encodes CDR1 SGHAT and CDR2 FQNNGV. The trim removed 0 bases at V and 5 bases at J, leaving 8 bases unmatched. This CDR3 is 16 amino acids long. CDR3 sequence reads: CASSLDLGAGAETQYF. DNA for the CDR3: TGTGCCAGCAGCTTAGATCTGGGAGCGGGAGCGGAGACCCAGTACTTC. Full variable domain (remainder filled in from reference TRBV11-2 and TRBJ2-5): EAGVAQSPRYKIIEKRQSVAFWCNPISGHATLYWYQQILGQGPKLLIQFQNNGVVDDSQLPKDRFSAERLKGVDSTLKIQPAKLEDSAVYLCASSLDLGAGAETQYFGPGTRLLVL.

CDR3 in DNA: TGCACCAGCAGCCAAGAGGGGCCACCCGATCAGCCCCAGCATTTT. This gives the protein CTSSQEGPPDQPQHF. The J gene is TRBJ1-5, the V gene TRBV1; TRBD1, the table's D call, was not compared with the DNA. TRBV1 is noted as a pseudogene. This CDR3 region has 15 residues.

This chain uses TRBV9 with TRBJ1-3, with D possibly being TRBD1 (6 bases). CDR1 SGDLS and CDR2 YYNGEE come from the germline V gene. The CDR3 contains 15 residues. Trimming removed 4 bases at V and 1 base at J, with 12 bases between. This chain's CDR3 is CASSPHQGSGNTIYF. CDR3 sequence (DNA): TGTGCCAGCAGCCCCCACCAGGGGTCTGGAAACACCATATATTTT.

This chain links TRBV5-5 with TRBJ2-1; TRBD2 aligns across 7 bases. The CDR3 totals 18 residues. The V segment lost 2 bases and the J segment 1 base; nucleotides outside the gene matches: 12. Germline lookup yields CDR1 SGHKS and CDR2 YYEKEE (reference sequence). The CDR3, as DNA: TGTGCCAGCAGCTTCCAAAGGCTGGCGGGAGAGTCCTACAATGAGCAGTTCTTC. Its protein product is CASSFQRLAGESYNEQFF.